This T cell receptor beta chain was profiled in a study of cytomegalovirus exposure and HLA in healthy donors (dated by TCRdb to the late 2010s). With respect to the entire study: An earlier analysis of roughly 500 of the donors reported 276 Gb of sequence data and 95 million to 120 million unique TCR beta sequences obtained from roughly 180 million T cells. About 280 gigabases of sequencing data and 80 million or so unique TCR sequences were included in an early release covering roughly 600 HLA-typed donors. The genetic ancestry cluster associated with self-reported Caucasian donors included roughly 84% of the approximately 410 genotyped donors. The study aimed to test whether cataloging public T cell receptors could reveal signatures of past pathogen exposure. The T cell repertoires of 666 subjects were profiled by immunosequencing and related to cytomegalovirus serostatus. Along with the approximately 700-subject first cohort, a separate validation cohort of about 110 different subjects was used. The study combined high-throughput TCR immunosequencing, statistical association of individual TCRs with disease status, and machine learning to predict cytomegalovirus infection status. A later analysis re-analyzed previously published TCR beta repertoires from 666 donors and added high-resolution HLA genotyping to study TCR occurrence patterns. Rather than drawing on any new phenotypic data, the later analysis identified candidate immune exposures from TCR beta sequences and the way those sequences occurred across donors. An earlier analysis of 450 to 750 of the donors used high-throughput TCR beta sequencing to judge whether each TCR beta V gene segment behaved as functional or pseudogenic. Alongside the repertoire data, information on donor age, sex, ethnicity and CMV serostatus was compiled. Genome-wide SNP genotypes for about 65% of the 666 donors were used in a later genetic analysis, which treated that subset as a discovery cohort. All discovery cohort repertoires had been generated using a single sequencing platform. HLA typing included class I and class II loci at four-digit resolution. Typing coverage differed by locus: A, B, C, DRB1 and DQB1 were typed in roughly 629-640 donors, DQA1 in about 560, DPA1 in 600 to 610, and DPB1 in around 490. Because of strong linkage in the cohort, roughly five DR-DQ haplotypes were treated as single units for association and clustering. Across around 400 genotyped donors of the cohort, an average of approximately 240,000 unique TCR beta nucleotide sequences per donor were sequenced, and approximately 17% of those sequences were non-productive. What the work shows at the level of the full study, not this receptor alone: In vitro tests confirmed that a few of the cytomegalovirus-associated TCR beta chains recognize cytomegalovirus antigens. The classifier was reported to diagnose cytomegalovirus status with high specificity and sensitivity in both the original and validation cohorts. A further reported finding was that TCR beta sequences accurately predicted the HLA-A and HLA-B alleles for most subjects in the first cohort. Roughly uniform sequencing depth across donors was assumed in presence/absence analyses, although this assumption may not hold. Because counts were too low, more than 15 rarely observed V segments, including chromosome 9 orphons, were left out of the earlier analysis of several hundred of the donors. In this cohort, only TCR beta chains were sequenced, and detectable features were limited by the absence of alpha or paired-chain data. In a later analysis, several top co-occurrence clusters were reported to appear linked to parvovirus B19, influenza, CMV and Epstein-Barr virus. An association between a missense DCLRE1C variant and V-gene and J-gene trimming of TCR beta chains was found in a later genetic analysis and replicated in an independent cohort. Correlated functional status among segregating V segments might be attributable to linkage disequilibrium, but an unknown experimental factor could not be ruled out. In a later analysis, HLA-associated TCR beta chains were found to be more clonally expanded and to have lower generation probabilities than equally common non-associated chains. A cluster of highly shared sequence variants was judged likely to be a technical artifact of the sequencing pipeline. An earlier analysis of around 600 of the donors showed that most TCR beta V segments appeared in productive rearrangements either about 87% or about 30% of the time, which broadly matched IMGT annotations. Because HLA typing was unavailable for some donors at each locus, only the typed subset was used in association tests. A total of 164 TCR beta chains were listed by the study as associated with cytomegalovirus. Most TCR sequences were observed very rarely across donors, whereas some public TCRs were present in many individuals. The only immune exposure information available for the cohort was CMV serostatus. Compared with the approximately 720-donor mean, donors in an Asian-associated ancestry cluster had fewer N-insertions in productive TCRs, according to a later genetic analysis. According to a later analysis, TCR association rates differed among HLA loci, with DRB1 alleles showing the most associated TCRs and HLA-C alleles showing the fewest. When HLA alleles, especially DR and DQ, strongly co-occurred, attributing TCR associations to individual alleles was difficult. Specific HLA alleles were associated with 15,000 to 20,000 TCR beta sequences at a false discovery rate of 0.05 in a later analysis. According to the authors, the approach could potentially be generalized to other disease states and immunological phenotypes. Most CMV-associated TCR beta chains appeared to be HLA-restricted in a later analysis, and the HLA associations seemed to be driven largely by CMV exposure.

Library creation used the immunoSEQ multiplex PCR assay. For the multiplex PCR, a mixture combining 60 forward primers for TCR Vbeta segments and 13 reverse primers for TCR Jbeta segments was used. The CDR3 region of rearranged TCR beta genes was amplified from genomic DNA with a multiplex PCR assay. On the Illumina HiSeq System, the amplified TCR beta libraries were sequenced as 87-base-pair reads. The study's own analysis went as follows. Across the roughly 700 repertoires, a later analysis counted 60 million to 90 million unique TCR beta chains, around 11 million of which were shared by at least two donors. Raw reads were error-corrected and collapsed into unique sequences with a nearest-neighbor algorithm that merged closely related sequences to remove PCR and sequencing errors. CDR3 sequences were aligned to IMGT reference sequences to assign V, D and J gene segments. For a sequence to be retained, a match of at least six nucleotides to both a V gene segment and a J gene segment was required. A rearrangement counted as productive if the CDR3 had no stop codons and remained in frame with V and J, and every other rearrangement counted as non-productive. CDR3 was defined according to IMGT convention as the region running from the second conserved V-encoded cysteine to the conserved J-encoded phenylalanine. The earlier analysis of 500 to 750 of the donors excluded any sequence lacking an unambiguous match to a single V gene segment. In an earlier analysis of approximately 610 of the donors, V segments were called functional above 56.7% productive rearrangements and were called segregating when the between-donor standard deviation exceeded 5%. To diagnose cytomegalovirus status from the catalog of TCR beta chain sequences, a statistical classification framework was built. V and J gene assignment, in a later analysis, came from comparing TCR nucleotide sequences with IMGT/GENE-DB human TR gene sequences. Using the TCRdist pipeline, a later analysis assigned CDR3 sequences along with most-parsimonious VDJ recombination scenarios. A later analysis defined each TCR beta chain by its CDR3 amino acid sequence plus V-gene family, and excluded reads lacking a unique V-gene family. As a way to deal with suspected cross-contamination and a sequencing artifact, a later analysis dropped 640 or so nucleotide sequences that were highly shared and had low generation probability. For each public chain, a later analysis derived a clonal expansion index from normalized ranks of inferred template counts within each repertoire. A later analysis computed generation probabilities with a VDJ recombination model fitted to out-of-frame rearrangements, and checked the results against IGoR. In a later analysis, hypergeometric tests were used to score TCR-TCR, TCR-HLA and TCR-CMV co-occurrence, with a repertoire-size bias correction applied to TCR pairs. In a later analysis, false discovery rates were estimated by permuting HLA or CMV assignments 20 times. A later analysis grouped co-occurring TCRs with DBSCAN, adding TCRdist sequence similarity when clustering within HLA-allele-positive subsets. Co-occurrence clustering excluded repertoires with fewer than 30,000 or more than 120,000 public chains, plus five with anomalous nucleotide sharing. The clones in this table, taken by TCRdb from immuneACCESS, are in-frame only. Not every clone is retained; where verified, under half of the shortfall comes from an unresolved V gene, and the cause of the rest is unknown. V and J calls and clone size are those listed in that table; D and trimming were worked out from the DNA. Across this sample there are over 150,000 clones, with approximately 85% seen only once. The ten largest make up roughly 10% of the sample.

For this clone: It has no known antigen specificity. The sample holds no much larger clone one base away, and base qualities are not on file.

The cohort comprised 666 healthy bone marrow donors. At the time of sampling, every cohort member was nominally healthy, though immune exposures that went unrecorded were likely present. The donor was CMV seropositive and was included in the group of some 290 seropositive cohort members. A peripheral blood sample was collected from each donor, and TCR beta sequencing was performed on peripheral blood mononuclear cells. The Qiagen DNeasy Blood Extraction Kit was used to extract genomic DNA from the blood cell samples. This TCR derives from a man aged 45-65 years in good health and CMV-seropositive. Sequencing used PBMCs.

The DNA reads TGTGCCACCCAACTAGCGGGAGGATACGAGCAGTACTTC. Translated, it gives CATQLAGGYEQYF. The chain uses TRBV25-1 and TRBJ2-7; TRBD2 matches 12 bases in the middle. The germline V end is reduced by 10 bases and the J end by 4 bases; junction bases left unmatched: 5. Including the terminal cysteine and phenylalanine, the CDR3 comprises 13 residues. CDR3 DNA is the only sequence kept; it has 39 bases, read in frame from the first base. Taken from the germline V gene, the CDR1 and CDR2 loops are MGHDK and SYGVNS.